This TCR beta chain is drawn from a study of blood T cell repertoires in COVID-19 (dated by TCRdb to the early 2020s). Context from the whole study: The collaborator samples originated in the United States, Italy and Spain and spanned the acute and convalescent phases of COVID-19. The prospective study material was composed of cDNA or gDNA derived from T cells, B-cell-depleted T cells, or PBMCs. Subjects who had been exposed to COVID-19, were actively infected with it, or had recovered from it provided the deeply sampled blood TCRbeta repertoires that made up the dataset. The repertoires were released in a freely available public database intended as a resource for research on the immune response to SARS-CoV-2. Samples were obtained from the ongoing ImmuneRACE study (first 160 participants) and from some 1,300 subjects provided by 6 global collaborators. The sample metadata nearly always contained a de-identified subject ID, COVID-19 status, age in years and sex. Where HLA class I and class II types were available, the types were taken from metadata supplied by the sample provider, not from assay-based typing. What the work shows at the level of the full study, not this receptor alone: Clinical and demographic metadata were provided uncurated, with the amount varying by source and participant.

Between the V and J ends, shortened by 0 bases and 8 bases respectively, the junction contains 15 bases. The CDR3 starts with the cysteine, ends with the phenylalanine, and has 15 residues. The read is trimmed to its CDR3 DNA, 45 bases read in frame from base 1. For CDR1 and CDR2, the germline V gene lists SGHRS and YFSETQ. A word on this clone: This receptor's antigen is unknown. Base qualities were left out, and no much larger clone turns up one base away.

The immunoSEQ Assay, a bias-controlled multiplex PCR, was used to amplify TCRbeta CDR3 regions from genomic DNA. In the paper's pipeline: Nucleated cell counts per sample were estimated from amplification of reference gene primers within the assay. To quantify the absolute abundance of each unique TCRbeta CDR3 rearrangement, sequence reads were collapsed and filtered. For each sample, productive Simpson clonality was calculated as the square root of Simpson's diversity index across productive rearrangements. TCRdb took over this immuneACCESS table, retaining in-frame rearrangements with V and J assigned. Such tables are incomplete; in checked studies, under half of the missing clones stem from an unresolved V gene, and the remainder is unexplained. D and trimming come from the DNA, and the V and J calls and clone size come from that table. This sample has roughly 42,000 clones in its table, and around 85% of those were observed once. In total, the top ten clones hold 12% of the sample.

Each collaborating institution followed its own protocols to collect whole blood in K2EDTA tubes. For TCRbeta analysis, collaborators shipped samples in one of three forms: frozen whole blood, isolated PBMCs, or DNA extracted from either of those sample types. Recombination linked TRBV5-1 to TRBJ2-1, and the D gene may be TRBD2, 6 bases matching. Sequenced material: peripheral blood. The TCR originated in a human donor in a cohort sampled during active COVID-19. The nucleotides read TGCGCCAGCAGCTTGGGTGGGACTGCAAGCTATGAGCAGTTCTTC. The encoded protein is CASSLGGTASYEQFF.